These 18 T cell receptor beta chains came from one sample sequenced in a study of T cell responses to AZD1222 COVID-19 vaccine. The assay was immunoSEQ multiplex PCR, and TCRdb's table has in-frame clones only and misses some. Here the sample spans around 80,000 clones, roughly 90% being singletons. Sequences were derived from peripheral blood, sampled on day 0 of AZD1222 vaccination. These receptors were obtained from an adult in good health.

This clone has a handful of counts. This chain uses TRBV30 with TRBJ1-1; a possible D gene is TRBD1 (6 bases). Germline-derived CDR1 and CDR2 are GTSNPN and SVGIG (reference sequence). With 0 bases removed from V and 5 bases from J, the gap between germline ends came to 16 bases. This CDR3 is 15 amino acids long. CDR3: CAWSVRSGGRTEAFF. As DNA, the CDR3 is TGTGCCTGGAGTGTAAGGAGCGGGGGGCGGACTGAAGCTTTCTTT.

V gene TRBV29-1 combines with J gene TRBJ1-2; a weak D match, TRBD1 (5 bases). CDR3 length: 13 amino acids. Germline V gene data show CDR1 as SQVTM and CDR2 as ANQGSEA. V lost 7 bases and J 8 bases, leaving 20 bases between the germline ends. As DNA, the CDR3 is TGCAGCGCCGGTCAGGGCCCGTGGGGGGGCTACACCTTC. It is translated as CSAGQGPWGGYTF.

The count of this clone is one. The chain combines TRBV18 with TRBJ2-7, with TRBD2 matching over 14 bases. After removal of 3 bases from V and 6 bases from J, the junction contained 7 bases not matched to a gene. Germline V gene data show CDR1 as KGHSH and CDR2 as LQKENI. The CDR3 loop spans 16 amino acids. In DNA, the CDR3 is TGTGCCAGCTCACCCGCGACTAGCGGGGGGGCTGTCGAGCAGTACTTC. Its translation: CASSPATSGGAVEQYF.

The chain joins TRBV29-1 to TRBJ1-6, with 7 bases identical to TRBD1. The CDR3 contains 11 residues. J gave up 19 bases and V 4 bases, and 10 bases lay outside the gene matches. CDR1 and CDR2 (germline): SQVTM, ANQGSEA. DNA of the CDR3: TGCAGCGTTGTAGAGCGGGACAGAGCTCACTTT. This sequence encodes CSVVERDRAHF.

The V call is TRBV5-1, the J call TRBJ2-3; maybe TRBD2 (6 bases). This CDR3 has 15 residues. Germline V gene lookup returns CDR1 SGHRS and CDR2 YFSETQ. With 2 bases removed from V and 2 bases from J, the gap between germline ends came to 12 bases. The CDR3 protein is CASSLQAGNTDTQYF. The DNA for the CDR3 is TGCGCCAGCAGCTTACAGGCGGGAAACACAGATACGCAGTATTTT. Full variable domain (remainder filled in from reference TRBV5-1 and TRBJ2-3): KAGVTQTPRYLIKTRGQQVTLSCSPISGHRSVSWYQQTPGQGLQFLFEYFSETQRNKGNFPGRFSGRQFSNSRSEMNVSTLELGDSALYLCASSLQAGNTDTQYFGPGTRLTVL.

V and J are TRBV6-5 and TRBJ1-1, with D possibly TRBD1 on 5 matching bases. The CDR3 is made up of 13 amino acids. Germline lookup yields CDR1 MNHEY and CDR2 SVGAGI. Between the trimmed V and J ends, which lost 1 base and 5 bases, there was a span of 8 bases. The CDR3 reads CASSYYGGTEAFF. CDR3 DNA: TGTGCCAGCAGTTACTACGGGGGGACTGAAGCTTTCTTT.

The V and J genes are TRBV12-5 and TRBJ1-1; tentatively, D is TRBD1 (6 bases). CDR3 length: 19 residues. Germline V gene data show CDR1 as LGHNT and CDR2 as FRNRAP. With 0 bases removed from V and 0 bases from J, the gap between germline ends came to 20 bases. Here the CDR3 DNA reads TGTGCTAGTGGTTTGGTACTGGGGAGGGGACAACTAATGAACACTGAAGCTTTCTTT. It is translated as CASGLVLGRGQLMNTEAFF.

V gene TRBV28 combines with J gene TRBJ1-3; no reliable D call. Trimming removed 6 bases from V and 4 bases from J, with 7 bases in between. The CDR3 sequence is 12 residues long. CDR1 MDHEN and CDR2 SYDVKM come from the germline V gene. In DNA form, the CDR3 reads TGTGCCAGCAGCCCGGCCGGAAACACCATATATTTT. This encodes CASSPAGNTIYF. The full variable domain, completed using reference TRBV28 and TRBJ1-3, is DVKVTQSSRYLVKRTGEKVFLECVQDMDHENMFWYRQDPGLGLRLIYFSYDVKMKEKGDIPEGYSVSREKKERFSLILESASTNQTSMYLCASSPAGNTIYFGEGSWLTVV.

There are a few counts of this clone. This sequence joins TRBV19 and TRBJ2-1; D perhaps matches TRBD1 (6 bases). The CDR3 extends over 15 amino acids. The germline V gene has CDR1 LNHDA and CDR2 SQIVND (reference sequence). The V end was cut by 5 bases, the J end by 2 bases, with 13 bases between. The CDR3 loop reads CASSQTGSPYNEQFF. The CDR3, as DNA: TGTGCCAGTAGTCAAACAGGGTCCCCCTACAATGAGCAGTTCTTC.

The chain couples TRBV24-1 to TRBJ2-3; TRBD2 matches 12 bases. This CDR3 has 17 residues. Germline loops: CDR1 KGHDR, CDR2 SFDVKD. The ends lost 0 bases at V and 8 bases at J; junction bases unmatched: 8. The CDR3 DNA is TGTGCCACCAGTGATTTGGAGCTAGCGGGGGGGCATGGTACGCAGTATTTT. Translated: CATSDLELAGGHGTQYF.

V gene TRBV3-1 (or the pseudogene TRBV3-2) combines with J gene TRBJ1-3; D uncertain. This CDR3 is built from 15 residues. V was pared by 0 bases and J by 4 bases, with 10 bases between. CDR1 and CDR2 from the germline V gene are LGHDT and YNNKEL (reference sequence). The CDR3 nucleotides read TGTGCCAGCAGCCAAGATCTGACGGGGGGAAACACCATATATTTT. It specifies CASSQDLTGGNTIYF.

The rearrangement links TRBV11-2 to TRBJ2-5; D tentatively reads TRBD1 or TRBD2 (5 bases each). The CDR3 runs 15 residues. The ends were cut back, 5 bases at V and 5 bases at J, with 18 bases in the middle. Germline CDR1 and CDR2: SGHAT and FQNNGV. Written as DNA, the CDR3 is TGTGCCAGCAGCCTCTCTGGGGGTCTGGGGGAGACCCAGTACTTC. This codes for CASSLSGGLGETQYF.

This chain joins TRBV5-1 and TRBJ1-1, with D maybe TRBD1 (5 bases). The V end lost 3 bases, the J end lost 4 bases, and 16 bases lay between the germline ends. Germline-derived CDR1 and CDR2 are SGHRS and YFSETQ. The CDR3 loop spans 15 amino acids. CDR3 nucleotide sequence: TGCGCCAGCAGCTCCGCCGCAGGGCAAGGCACTGAAGCTTTCTTT. This gives the protein CASSSAAGQGTEAFF.

This chain joins TRBV29-1 and TRBJ1-4, with D unresolved. V was trimmed by 6 bases and J by 0 bases, leaving 11 bases between them. This CDR3 comprises 14 residues. Germline V gene lookup returns CDR1 SQVTM and CDR2 ANQGSEA. CDR3 amino acids: CSVFGPATNEKLFF. The CDR3 DNA is TGCAGCGTCTTCGGCCCCGCAACTAATGAAAAACTGTTTTTT.

V usage is TRBV19 and J usage is TRBJ1-4; 9 bases line up with TRBD1. The CDR3 extends over 14 amino acids. CDR1 LNHDA and CDR2 SQIVND come from the germline V gene (reference sequence). V trimming: 6 bases; J trimming: 8 bases; junction bases outside the gene matches: 7. The CDR3 loop is CASRAGTGSEKLFF. In DNA, the CDR3 is TGTGCCAGTAGGGCCGGGACAGGGAGCGAAAAACTGTTTTTT.

The chain uses TRBV18 and TRBJ2-1; 10 bases are a match to TRBD2. Unmatched junction bases numbered 3, after V lost 2 bases and J lost 8 bases. Germline V lookup: CDR1 KGHSH, CDR2 LQKENI. The CDR3 consists of 14 residues. The CDR3 reads CASSPFLAGDEQFF. The CDR3 DNA follows: TGTGCCAGCTCACCATTCCTAGCGGGGGATGAGCAGTTCTTC.

This clone was picked up one time. The J gene is TRBJ2-1, the V gene TRBV3-1 (or the pseudogene TRBV3-2), with D possibly being TRBD2 (6 bases). The germline V gene has CDR1 LGHDT and CDR2 YNNKEL (reference sequence). Trimming removed 0 bases at V and 2 bases at J, with 11 bases between. The CDR3 length is 16 residues. CDR3 region: CASSQDWRGPYNEQFF. Here the CDR3 DNA reads TGTGCCAGCAGCCAAGATTGGAGGGGACCCTACAATGAGCAGTTCTTC.

The V and J genes are TRBV7-2 and TRBJ2-7, with 10 bases identical to TRBD1. Germline CDR1 and CDR2: SGHTA and FQGNSA. The CDR3 sequence is 15 residues long. The J segment lost 0 bases and the V segment lost 3 bases, leaving 2 bases of the junction unmatched. The CDR3 region is CASSLGQGLSYEQYF. As DNA, the CDR3 is TGTGCCAGCAGCTTGGGACAGGGGCTCTCCTACGAGCAGTACTTC.